The rows below give T cell receptor beta chains drawn from one sample of a study of blood T cell repertoires in COVID-19. Clones were sequenced by immunoSEQ multiplex PCR, and TCRdb holds only the in-frame ones, with some missing. Here the sample spans about 180,000 clones, approximately 81% being singletons. The material sequenced was PBMCs or T cells enriched from blood (not recorded which). These receptors were obtained from a man in his fifties or sixties who had recovered from COVID-19. Both conserved end residues are part of each CDR3.

v_gene: TRBV19
j_gene: TRBJ1-1
CDR3aa: CASSHHRGITEAFF

v_gene: TRBV4-2
j_gene: TRBJ2-7
CDR3aa: CASSSRTSVTYEQYF

v_gene: TRBV7-2
j_gene: TRBJ1-2
CDR3aa: CASLEAGGYTF

v_gene: TRBV4-2
j_gene: TRBJ1-3
CDR3aa: CASSQVGGTSGNTIYF

v_gene: TRBV5-4
j_gene: TRBJ2-3
CDR3aa: CASSLAGVSGEDTQYF

v_gene: TRBV15
j_gene: TRBJ1-3
CDR3aa: CATSKGSGNTIYF

v_gene: TRBV19
j_gene: TRBJ2-1
CDR3aa: CASSTPGLVNEQFF

v_gene: TRBV6-5
j_gene: TRBJ2-4
CDR3aa: CASSPWGAGGNIQYF

v_gene: TRBV18
j_gene: TRBJ1-5
CDR3aa: CASSPLGQGLWGNQPQHF

v_gene: TRBV28
j_gene: TRBJ1-6
CDR3aa: CASSLDYGTGGDSPLHF

v_gene: TRBV5-1
j_gene: TRBJ1-3
CDR3aa: CASSYDLRTASGNTIYF

v_gene: TRBV4-2
j_gene: TRBJ2-1
CDR3aa: CASSQEALAGGTTYVEQFF

v_gene: TRBV6-4
j_gene: TRBJ2-2
CDR3aa: CASSESPNTGELFF

v_gene: TRBV7-9
j_gene: TRBJ1-1
CDR3aa: CASSLGQGSSEAFF

v_gene: TRBV28
j_gene: TRBJ2-7
CDR3aa: CASSSIGQTYEQYF

v_gene: TRBV6-6
j_gene: TRBJ2-7
CDR3aa: CASKLESFSYEQYF

v_gene: TRBV28
j_gene: TRBJ1-1
CDR3aa: CASSYRGTNTEAFF